This TCR beta chain was identified in a study of shared clonotypes between healthy human individuals. Study context: The composition of the donors was a couple of women and a few men aged 18 to 49.

Those who donated were healthy HIV-negative adults, with no recent acute infections or vaccinations reported. Method: immunoSEQ multiplex PCR; TCRdb's copy keeps in-frame clones and lacks some. Of approximately 2,300,000 clones listed, about nine tenths are singletons. V was pared by 1 base and J by 5 bases, with 3 bases between. CDR3 size: 11 residues. From germline, CDR1 is SGHVS and CDR2 FQNEAQ. Remarks on this clone: Other nucleotide sequences in the sample specify the same CDR3.

The chain recombines TRBV7-8 with TRBJ2-7, with unresolved D. The clonotype originates from a man in his late teens or twenties in good health. Some clones in this sample may be carry-over from other donors' samples. Specimen: naive CD4+ T cells from PBMCs. Subset described: CD45RA+ positively selected. The DNA of the CDR3 is TGTGCCAGCAGCTTAGTGAACGAGCAGTACTTC. It codes for CASSLVNEQYF.